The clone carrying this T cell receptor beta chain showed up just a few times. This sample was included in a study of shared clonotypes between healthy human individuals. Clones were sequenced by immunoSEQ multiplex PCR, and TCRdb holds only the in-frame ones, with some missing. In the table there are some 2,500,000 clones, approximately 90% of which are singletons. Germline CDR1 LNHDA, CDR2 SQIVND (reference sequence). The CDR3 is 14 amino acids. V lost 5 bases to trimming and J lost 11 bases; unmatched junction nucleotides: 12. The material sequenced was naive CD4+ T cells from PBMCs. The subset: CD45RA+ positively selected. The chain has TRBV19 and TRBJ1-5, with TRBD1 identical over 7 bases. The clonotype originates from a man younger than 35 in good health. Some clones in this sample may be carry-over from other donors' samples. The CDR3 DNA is TGTGCCAGTAGTGCATGGGACAGCTACCCAGCCCAGCATTTT. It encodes CASSAWDSYPAQHF.